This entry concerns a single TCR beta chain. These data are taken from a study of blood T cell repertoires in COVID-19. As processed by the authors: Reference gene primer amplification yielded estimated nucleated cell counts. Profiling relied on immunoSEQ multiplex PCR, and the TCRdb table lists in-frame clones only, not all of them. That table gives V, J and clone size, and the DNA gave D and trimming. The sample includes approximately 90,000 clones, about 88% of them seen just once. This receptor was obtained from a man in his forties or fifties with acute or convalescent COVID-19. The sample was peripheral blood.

CDR3 nucleotide sequence: TGTGCCAGTAGGTCGGGGGGACAAGAGACCCAGTACTTC. As protein: CASRSGGQETQYF. The chain has TRBV19 and TRBJ2-5; 7 bases align to TRBD2. V trimming: 6 bases; J trimming: 2 bases; junction bases outside the gene matches: 3. The CDR3 is 13 amino acids. Germline CDR1 and CDR2: LNHDA and SQIVND (reference sequence).